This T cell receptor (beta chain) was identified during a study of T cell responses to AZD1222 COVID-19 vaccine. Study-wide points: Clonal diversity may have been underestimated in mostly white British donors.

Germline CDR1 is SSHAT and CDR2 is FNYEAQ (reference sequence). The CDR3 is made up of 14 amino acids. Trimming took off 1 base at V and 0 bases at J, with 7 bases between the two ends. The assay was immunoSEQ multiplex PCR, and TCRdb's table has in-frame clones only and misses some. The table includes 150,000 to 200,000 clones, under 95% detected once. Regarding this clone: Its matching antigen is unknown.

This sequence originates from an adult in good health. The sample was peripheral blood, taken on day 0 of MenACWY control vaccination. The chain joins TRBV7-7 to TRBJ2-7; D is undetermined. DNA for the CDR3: TGTGCCAGCAGCTTAGGGGTGAACTCCTACGAGCAGTACTTC. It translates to CASSLGVNSYEQYF.